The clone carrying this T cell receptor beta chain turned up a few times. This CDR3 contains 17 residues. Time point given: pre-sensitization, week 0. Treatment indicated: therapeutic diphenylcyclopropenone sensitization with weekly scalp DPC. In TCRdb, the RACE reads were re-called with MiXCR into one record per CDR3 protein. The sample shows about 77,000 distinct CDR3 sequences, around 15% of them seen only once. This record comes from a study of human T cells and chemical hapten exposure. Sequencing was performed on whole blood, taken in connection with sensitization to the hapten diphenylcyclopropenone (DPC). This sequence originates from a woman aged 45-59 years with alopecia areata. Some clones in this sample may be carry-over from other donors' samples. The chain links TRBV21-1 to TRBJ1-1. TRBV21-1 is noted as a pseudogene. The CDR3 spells CASSKKAGILRNTEAFF. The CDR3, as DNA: TGTGCCAGCAGCAAAAAAGCTGGGATTCTAAGGAACACTGAAGCTTTCTTT.